This TCR beta chain was observed in a study of shared clonotypes between healthy human individuals. With respect to this clone: Its specificity is not known.

Whole-study findings and limits: Rarefaction analysis demonstrated incomplete sorted-subset sequencing notwithstanding large depth.

Sequencing was performed with immunoSEQ multiplex PCR; in TCRdb, only in-frame clones are kept and a portion is missing. Of over a million clones in the sample, approximately 97% were seen once. The germline V gene encodes CDR1 SGHTA and CDR2 FQGNSA. Trimming pared 1 base from V and 7 bases from J, leaving 13 bases between. The CDR3 contains 14 residues. This receptor was taken from a young man in good health. The chain recombines TRBV7-2 with TRBJ1-2, with D possibly TRBD1 on 6 matching bases. Material: naive CD4+ T cells sorted from blood. Subset specified: CD45RA+ positively selected. This chain's CDR3 is CASSLVIQGGGYTF. In DNA form, the CDR3 reads TGTGCCAGCAGCTTAGTGATACAGGGCGGTGGCTACACCTTC.